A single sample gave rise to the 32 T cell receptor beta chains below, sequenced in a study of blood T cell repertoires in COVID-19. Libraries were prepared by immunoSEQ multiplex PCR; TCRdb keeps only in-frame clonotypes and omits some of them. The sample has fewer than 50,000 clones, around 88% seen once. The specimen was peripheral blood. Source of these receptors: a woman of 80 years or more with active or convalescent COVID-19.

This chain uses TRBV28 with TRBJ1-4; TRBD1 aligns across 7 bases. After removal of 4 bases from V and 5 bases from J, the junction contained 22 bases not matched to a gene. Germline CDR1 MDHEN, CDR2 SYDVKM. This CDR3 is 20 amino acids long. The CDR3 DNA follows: TGTGCCAGCAGTTCCGGAATTAGACGCCTCCCCGGGACAGTCAATGAAAAACTGTTTTTT. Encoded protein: CASSSGIRRLPGTVNEKLFF.

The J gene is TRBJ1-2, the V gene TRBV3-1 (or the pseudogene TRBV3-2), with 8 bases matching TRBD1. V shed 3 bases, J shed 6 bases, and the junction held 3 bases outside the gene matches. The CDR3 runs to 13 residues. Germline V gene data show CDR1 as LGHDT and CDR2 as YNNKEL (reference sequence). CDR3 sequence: CASSQTGVDGYTF. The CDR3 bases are TGTGCCAGCAGCCAGACAGGGGTGGATGGCTACACCTTC.

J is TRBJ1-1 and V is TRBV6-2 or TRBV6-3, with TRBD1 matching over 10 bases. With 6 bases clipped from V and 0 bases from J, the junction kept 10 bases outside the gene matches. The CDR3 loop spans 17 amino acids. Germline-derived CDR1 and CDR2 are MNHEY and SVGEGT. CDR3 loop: CASSPKRTGGMNTEAFF. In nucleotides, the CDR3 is TGTGCCAGCAGCCCCAAACGGACAGGGGGGATGAACACTGAAGCTTTCTTT.

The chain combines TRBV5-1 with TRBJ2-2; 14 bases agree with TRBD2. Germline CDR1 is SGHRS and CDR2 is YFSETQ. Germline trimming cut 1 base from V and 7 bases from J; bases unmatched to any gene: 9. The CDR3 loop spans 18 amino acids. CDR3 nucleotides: TGCGCCAGCAGCTTGCTGCTGACTAGCGGGAGGGTCGGCGGGGAGCTGTTTTTT. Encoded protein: CASSLLLTSGRVGGELFF.

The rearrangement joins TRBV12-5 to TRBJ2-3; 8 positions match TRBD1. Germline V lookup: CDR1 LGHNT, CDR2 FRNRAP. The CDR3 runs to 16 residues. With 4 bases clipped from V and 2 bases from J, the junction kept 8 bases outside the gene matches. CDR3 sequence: CASGSGQGGSTDTQYF. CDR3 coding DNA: TGTGCTAGTGGTTCCGGACAGGGAGGTTCCACAGATACGCAGTATTTT.

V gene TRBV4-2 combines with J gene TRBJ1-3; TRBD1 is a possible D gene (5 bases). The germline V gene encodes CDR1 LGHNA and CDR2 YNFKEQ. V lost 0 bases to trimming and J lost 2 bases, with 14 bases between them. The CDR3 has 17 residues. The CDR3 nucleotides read TGTGCCAGCAGCCAAGAAGGGGCAGGCTCCCCTGGAAACACCATATATTTT. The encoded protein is CASSQEGAGSPGNTIYF.

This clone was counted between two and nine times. The CDR3 bases are TGTGCCAGCAGCATACAATCCACAGATACGCAGTATTTT. The encoded protein is CASSIQSTDTQYF. V usage is TRBV9 and J usage is TRBJ2-3; D call uncertain. The germline CDR1 and CDR2 sequences are SGDLS and YYNGEE. Trimming shortened V by 4 bases and J by 2 bases, and 8 bases separated the two germline ends. The CDR3 is 13 residues long.

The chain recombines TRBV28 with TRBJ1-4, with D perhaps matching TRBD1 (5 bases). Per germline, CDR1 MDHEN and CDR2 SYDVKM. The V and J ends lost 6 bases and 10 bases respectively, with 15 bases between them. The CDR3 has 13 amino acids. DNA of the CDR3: TGTGCCAGCAGCCCCAGGGTATCAGGAAAACTGTTTTTT. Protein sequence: CASSPRVSGKLFF.

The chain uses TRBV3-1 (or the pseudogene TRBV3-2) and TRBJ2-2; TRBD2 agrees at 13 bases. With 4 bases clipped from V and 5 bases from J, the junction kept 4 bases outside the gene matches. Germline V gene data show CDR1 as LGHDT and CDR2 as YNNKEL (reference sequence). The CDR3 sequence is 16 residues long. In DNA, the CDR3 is TGTGCCAGCAGCCTCGGACTAGCGGGAGTTACCGGGGAGCTGTTTTTT. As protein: CASSLGLAGVTGELFF.

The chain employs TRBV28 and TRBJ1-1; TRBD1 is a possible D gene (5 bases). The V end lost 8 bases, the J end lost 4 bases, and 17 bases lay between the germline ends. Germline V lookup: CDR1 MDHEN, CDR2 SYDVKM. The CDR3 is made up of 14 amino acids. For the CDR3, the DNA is TGTGCCAGCGCCCCGGGGGATTCGGGCACTGAAGCTTTCTTT. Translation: CASAPGDSGTEAFF.

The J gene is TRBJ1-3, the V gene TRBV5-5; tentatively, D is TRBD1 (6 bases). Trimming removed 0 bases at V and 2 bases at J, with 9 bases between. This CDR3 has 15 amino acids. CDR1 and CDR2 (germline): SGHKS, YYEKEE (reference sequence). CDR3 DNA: TGTGCCAGCAGCTTGGCAGGGGCTACTGGAAACACCATATATTTT. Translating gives CASSLAGATGNTIYF.

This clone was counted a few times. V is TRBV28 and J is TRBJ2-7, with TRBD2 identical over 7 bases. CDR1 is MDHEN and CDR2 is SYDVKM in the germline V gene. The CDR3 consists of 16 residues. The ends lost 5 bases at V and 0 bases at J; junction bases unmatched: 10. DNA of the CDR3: TGTGCCAGCAGTCCGTCGACTAGCCCGTTCTCCTACGAGCAGTACTTC. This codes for CASSPSTSPFSYEQYF.

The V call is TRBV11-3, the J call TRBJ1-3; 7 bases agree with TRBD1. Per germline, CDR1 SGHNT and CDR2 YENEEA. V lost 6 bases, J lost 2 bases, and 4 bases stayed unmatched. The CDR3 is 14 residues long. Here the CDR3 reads CASSKTGTGNTIYF. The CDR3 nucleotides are TGTGCCAGCAGTAAGACAGGGACTGGAAACACCATATATTTT.

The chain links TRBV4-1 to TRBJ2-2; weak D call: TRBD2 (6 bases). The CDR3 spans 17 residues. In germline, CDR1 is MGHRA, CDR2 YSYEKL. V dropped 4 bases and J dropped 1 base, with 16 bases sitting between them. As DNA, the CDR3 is TGCGCCAGCAGCCGTAATGTCGGGGGACTGAACACCGGGGAGCTGTTTTTT. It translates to CASSRNVGGLNTGELFF.

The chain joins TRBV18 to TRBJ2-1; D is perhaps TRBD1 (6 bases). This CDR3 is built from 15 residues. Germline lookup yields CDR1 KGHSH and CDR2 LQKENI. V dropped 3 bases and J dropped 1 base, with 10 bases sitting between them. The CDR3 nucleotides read TGTGCCAGCTCACCGTACAGGGAGTCCTACAATGAGCAGTTCTTC. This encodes CASSPYRESYNEQFF.

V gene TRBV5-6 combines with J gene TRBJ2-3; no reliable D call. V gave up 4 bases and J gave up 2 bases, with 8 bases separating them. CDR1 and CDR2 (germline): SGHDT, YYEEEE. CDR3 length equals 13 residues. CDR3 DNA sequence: TGTGCCAGCAGCCTTTCCCCCACAGATACGCAGTATTTT. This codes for CASSLSPTDTQYF.

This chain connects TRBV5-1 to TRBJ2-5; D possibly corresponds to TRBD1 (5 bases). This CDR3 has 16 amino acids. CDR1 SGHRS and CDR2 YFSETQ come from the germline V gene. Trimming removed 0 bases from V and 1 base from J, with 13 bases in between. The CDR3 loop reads CASSLAAGFVQETQYF. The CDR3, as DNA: TGCGCCAGCAGCTTGGCGGCAGGGTTCGTCCAAGAGACCCAGTACTTC.

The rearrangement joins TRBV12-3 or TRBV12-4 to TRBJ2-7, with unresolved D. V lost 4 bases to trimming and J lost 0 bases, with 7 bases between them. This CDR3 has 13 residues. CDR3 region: CASSSRYSYEQYF. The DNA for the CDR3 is TGTGCCAGCAGTTCCAGGTACTCCTACGAGCAGTACTTC.

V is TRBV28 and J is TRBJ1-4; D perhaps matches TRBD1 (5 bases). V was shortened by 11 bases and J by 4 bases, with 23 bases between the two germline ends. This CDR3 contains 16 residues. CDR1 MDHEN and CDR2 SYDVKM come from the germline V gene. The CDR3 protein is CACQQTEPNLNEKLFF. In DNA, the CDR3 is TGTGCCTGCCAACAGACAGAGCCCAACCTTAATGAAAAACTGTTTTTT.

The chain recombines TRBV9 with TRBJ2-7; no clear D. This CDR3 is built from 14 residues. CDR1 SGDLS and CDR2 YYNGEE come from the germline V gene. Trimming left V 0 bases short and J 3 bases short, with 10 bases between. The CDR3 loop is CASSVDGVNYEQYF. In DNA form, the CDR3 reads TGTGCCAGCAGCGTAGACGGAGTCAACTACGAGCAGTACTTC.

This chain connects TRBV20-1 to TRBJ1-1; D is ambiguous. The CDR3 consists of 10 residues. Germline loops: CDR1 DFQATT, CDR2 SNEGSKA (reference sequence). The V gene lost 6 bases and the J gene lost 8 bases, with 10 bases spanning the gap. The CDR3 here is CSASAEEAFF. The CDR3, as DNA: TGCAGTGCCAGCGCGGAGGAAGCTTTCTTT.

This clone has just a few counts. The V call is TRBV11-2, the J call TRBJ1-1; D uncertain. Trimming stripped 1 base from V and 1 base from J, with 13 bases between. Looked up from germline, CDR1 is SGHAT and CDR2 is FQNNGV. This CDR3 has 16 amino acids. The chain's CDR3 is CASSLGVGSTNTEAFF. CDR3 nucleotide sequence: TGTGCCAGCAGCTTAGGGGTGGGCAGTACGAACACTGAAGCTTTCTTT.

In DNA, the CDR3 is TGTGCCTGGAGTGCCCCCAGGGTGAAGGGCTACACCTTC. Its protein is CAWSAPRVKGYTF. V gene TRBV30 combines with J gene TRBJ1-2; a weak D match, TRBD1 (5 bases). V gave up 1 base and J gave up 8 bases, with 14 bases separating them. Germline V CDR1 and CDR2: GTSNPN, SVGIG (reference sequence). The CDR3 length is 13 residues.

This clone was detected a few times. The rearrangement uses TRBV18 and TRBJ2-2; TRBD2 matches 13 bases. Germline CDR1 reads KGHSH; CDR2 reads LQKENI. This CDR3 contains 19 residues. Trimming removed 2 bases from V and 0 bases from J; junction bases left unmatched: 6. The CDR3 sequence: CASSPLRLAGGPNTGELFF. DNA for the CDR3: TGTGCCAGCTCACCATTACGACTAGCGGGAGGTCCGAACACCGGGGAGCTGTTTTTT. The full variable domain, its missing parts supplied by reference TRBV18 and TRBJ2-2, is NAGVMQNPRHLVRRRGQEARLRCSPMKGHSHVYWYRQLPEEGLKFMVYLQKENIIDESGMPKERFSAEFPKEGPSILRIQQVVRGDSAAYFCASSPLRLAGGPNTGELFFGEGSRLTVL.

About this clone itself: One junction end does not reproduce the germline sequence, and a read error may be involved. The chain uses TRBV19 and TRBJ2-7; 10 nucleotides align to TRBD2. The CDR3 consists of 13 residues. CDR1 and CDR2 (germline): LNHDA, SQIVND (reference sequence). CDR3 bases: TGTGCCAGTAGATCTAGCGGGAGTTGGCGTACCAGCTTC. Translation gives CASRSSGSWRTSF.

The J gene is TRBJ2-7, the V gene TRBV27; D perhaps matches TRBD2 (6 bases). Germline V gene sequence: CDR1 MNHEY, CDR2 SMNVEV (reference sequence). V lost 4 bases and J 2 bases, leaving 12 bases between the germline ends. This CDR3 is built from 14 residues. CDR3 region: CASSSSRDAYEQYF. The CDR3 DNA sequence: TGTGCCAGCAGTTCGTCGCGGGACGCCTACGAGCAGTACTTC.

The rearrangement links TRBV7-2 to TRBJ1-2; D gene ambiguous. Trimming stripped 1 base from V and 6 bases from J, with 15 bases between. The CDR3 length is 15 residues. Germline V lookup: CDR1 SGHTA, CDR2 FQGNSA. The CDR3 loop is CASSLGAGSTDGYTF. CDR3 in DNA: TGTGCCAGCAGCTTAGGGGCGGGCAGTACAGATGGCTACACCTTC.

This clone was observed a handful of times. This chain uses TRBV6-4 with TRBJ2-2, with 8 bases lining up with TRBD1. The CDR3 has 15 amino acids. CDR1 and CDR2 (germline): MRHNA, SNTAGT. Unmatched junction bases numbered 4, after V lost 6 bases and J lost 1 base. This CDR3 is CASSEGQENTGELFF. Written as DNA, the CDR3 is TGTGCCAGCAGCGAGGGACAGGAGAACACCGGGGAGCTGTTTTTT.

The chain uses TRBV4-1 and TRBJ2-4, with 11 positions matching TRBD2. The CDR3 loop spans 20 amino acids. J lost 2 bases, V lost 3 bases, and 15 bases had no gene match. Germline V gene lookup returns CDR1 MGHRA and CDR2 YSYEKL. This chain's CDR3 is CASSHPLTSGTSRPKNIQYF. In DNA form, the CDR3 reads TGCGCCAGCAGCCACCCCCTGACTAGCGGGACCTCCCGTCCCAAAAACATTCAGTACTTC.

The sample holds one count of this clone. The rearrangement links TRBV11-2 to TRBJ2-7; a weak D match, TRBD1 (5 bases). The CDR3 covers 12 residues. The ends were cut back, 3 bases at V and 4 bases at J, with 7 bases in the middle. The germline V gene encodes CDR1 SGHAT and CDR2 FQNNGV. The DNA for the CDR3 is TGTGCCAGCAGCTTGGGGCTATACGAGCAGTACTTC. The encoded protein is CASSLGLYEQYF.

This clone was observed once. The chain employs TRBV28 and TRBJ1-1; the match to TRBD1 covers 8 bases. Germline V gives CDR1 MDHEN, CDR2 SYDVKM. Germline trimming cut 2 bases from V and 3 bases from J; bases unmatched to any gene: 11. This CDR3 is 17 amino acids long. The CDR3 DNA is TGTGCCAGCAGTTTAGCCGGGACAGGCCTCATGGACACTGAAGCTTTCTTT. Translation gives CASSLAGTGLMDTEAFF.

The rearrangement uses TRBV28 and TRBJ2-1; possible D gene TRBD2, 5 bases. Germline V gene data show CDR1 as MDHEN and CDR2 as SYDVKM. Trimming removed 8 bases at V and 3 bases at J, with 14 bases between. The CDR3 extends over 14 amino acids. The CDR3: CASRAGGFYNEQFF. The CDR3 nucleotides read TGTGCCAGCCGCGCCGGCGGGTTCTACAATGAGCAGTTCTTC.